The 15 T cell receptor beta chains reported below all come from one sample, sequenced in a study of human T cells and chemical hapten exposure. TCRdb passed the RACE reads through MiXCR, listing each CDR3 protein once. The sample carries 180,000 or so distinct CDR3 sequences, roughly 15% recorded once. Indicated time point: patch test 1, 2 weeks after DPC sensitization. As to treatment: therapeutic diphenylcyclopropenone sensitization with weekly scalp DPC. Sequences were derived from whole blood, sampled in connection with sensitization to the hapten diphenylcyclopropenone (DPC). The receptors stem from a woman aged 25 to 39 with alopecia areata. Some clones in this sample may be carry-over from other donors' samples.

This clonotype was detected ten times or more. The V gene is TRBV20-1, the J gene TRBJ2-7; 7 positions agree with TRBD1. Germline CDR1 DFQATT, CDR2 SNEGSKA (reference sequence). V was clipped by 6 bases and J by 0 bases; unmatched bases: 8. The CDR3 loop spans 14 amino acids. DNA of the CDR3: TGCAGTGCGAGGGGGACAGCGCTCTCCTACGAGCAGTACTTC. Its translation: CSARGTALSYEQYF.

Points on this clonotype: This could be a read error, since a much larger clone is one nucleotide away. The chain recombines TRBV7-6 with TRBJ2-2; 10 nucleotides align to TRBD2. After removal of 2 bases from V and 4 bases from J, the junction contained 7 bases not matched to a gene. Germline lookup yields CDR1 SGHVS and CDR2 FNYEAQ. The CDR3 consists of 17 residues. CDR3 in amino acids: CASSLRAGGPGTGELFF. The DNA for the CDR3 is TGTGCCAGCAGCTTAAGAGCGGGGGGGCCGGGCACCGGGGAGCTGTTTTTT.

DNA of the CDR3: TGTGCCAGCAGTACAGGGGGAGATGGCTACACCTTC. Amino acids: CASSTGGDGYTF. The chain combines TRBV6-5 with TRBJ1-2, with 8 bases matching TRBD1. The germline CDR1 and CDR2 sequences are MNHEY and SVGAGI. This CDR3 comprises 12 residues. The trim removed 5 bases at V and 6 bases at J, leaving 2 bases unmatched.

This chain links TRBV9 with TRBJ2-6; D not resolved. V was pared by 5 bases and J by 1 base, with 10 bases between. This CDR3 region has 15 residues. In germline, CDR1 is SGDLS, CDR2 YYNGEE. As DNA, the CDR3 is TGTGCCAGCAGAGACGCCCTATCTGGGGCCAACGTCCTGACTTTC. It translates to CASRDALSGANVLTF. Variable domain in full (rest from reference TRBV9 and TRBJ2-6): DSGVTQTPKHLITATGQRVTLRCSPRSGDLSVYWYQQSLDQGLQFLIQYYNGEERAKGNILERFSAQQFPDLHSELNLSSLELGDSALYFCASRDALSGANVLTFGAGSRLTVL.

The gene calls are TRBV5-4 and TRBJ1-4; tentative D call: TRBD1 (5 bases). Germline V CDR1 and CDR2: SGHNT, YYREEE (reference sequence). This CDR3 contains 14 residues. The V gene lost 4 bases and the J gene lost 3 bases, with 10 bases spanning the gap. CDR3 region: CASSPGWANEKLFF. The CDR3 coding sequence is TGTGCCAGCAGCCCAGGGTGGGCTAATGAAAAACTGTTTTTT.

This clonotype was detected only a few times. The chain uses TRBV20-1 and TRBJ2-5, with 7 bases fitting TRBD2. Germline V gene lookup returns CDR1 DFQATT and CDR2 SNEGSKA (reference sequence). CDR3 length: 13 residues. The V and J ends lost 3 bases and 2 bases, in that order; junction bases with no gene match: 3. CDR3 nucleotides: TGCAGTGCTAGGACTAGCCTACAAGAGACCCAGTACTTC. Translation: CSARTSLQETQYF.

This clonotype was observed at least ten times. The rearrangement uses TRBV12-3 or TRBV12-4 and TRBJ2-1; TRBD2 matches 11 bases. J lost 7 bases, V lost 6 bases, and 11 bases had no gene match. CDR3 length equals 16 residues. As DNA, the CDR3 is TGTGCCAGCAGCGGGAGAGGGATAGCGGGAGGGAATGAGCAGTTCTTC. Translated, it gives CASSGRGIAGGNEQFF.

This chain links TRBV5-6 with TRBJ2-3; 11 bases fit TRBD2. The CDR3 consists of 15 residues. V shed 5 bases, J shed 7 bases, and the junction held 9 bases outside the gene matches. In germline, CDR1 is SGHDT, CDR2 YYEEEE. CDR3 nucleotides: TGTGCCAGCAGTCGAAGACTAGCGGGAATGAATACGCAGTATTTT. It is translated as CASSRRLAGMNTQYF.

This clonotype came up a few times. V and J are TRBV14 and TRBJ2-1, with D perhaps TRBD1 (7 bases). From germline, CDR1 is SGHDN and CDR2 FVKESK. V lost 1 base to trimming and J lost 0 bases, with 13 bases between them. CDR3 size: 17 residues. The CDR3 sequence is CASSQARGESSYNEQFF. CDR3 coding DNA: TGTGCCAGCAGCCAAGCCAGGGGGGAATCCTCCTACAATGAGCAGTTCTTC.

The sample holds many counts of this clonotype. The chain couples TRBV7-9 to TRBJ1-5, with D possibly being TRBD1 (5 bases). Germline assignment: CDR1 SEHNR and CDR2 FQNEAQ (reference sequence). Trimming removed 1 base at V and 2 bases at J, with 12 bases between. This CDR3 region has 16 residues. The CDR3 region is CASSLGAGSRNQPQHF. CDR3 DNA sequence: TGTGCCAGCAGCTTAGGGGCAGGGAGTCGCAATCAGCCCCAGCATTTT. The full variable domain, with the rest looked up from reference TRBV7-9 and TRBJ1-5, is DTGVSQNPRHKITKRGQNVTFRCDPISEHNRLYWYRQTLGQGPEFLTYFQNEAQLEKSRLLSDRFSAERPKGSFSTLEIQRTEQGDSAMYLCASSLGAGSRNQPQHFGDGTRLSIL.

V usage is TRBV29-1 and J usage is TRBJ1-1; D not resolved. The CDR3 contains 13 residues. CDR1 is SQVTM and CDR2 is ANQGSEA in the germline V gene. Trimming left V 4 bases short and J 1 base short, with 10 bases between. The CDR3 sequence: CSVVKTGNTEAFF. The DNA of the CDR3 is TGCAGCGTTGTTAAGACGGGGAACACTGAAGCTTTCTTT.

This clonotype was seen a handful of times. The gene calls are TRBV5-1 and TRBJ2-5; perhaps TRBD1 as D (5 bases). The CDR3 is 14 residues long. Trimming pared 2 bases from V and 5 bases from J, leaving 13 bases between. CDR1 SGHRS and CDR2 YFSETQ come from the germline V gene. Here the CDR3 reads CASSFQGAVETQYF. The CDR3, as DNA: TGCGCCAGCAGCTTCCAAGGGGCGGTGGAGACCCAGTACTTC.

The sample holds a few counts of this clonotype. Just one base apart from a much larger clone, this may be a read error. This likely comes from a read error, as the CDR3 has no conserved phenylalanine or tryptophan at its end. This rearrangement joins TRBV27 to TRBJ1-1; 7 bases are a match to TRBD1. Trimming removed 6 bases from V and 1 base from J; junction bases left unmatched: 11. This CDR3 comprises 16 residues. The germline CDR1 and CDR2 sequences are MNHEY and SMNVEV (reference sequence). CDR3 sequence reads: CASSPHPGQPNTEAFS. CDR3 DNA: TGTGCCAGCAGCCCCCACCCGGGACAGCCGAACACTGAAGCTTTCTCT.

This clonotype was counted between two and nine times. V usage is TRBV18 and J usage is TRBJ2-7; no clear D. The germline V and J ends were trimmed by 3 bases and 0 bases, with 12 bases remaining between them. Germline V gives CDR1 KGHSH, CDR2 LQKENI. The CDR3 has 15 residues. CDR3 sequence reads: CASSPRQESSYEQYF. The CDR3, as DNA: TGTGCCAGCTCACCTAGGCAGGAAAGCTCCTACGAGCAGTACTTC.

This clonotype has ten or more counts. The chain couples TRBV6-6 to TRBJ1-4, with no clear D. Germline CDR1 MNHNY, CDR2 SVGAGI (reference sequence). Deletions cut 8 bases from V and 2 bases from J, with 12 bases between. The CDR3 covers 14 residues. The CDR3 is CASRGPNTNEKLFF. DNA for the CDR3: TGTGCCAGCCGAGGACCTAATACTAATGAAAAACTGTTTTTT.